The 17 T cell receptor beta chains below come from one sample, sequenced in a study of CD8 T cells in Susac syndrome. An amount of RNA that ranged from 0.5 to 1 ug was reverse transcribed with random hexamers. One entry per CDR3 protein, called by TCRdb with MiXCR from the immunoSEQ multiplex PCR reads. The table has 95,000 to 150,000 distinct CDR3 sequences, around 94% seen once. Sample: CD8+ T cells from PBMCs. Receptors were obtained from a human donor with Susac syndrome.

The V and J genes are TRBV7-9 and TRBJ1-5, with TRBD1 identical over 7 bases. Germline V gene sequence: CDR1 SEHNR, CDR2 FQNEAQ (reference sequence). Trimming at V came to 5 bases and at J to 2 bases, leaving 3 bases not matched to a gene. The CDR3 spans 14 residues. The CDR3: CASSPDRGNQPQHF. DNA for the CDR3: TGTGCCAGCAGCCCTGACAGGGGCAATCAGCCCCAGCATTTT.

This clonotype appeared a few times. The chain carries TRBV7-9 and TRBJ2-3; perhaps TRBD1 as D (6 bases). Germline V CDR1 and CDR2: SEHNR, FQNEAQ (reference sequence). The CDR3 sequence is 14 residues long. The germline V and J ends were trimmed by 5 bases and 0 bases, with 9 bases remaining between them. CDR3 DNA: TGTGCCAGCAGCCTAGGACAGAGCACAGATACGCAGTATTTT. As protein: CASSLGQSTDTQYF.

This rearrangement joins TRBV20-1 to TRBJ2-3; 9 bases are shared with TRBD2. CDR1 and CDR2 from the germline V gene are DFQATT and SNEGSKA (reference sequence). Trimming at V came to 0 bases and at J to 5 bases, leaving 6 bases not matched to a gene. The CDR3 consists of 15 residues. CDR3 coding DNA: TGCAGTGCTAGAGACGTGGCGGGGGGGCTAGATACGCAGTATTTT. Encoded protein: CSARDVAGGLDTQYF.

CDR3 coding DNA: TGTGCCAGCAGCTCCGGACATGCATTAGAGACCCAGTACTTC. Its translation is CASSSGHALETQYF. The chain recombines TRBV5-6 with TRBJ2-5, with a weak D call TRBD1 (5 bases). V shed 3 bases and J shed 4 bases, with 13 bases lying between them. The CDR3 sequence is 14 residues long. CDR1 is SGHDT and CDR2 is YYEEEE in the germline V gene.

The table lists this clonotype with a count of one. CDR3 amino acids: CASSQGGTGGVYGYTF. Here the CDR3 DNA reads TGCGCCAGCAGCCAAGGTGGGACAGGGGGCGTCTATGGCTACACCTTC. The genes are TRBV4-1 and TRBJ1-2; 12 nucleotides match TRBD1. Germline-derived CDR1 and CDR2 are MGHRA and YSYEKL. This CDR3 is 16 amino acids long. Trimming took 1 base from V and 4 from J; bases not matched to a gene: 4.

This rearrangement joins TRBV20-1 to TRBJ2-1; D is undetermined. The CDR3 totals 13 residues. Deletions cut 0 bases from V and 9 bases from J, with 12 bases between. Germline assignment: CDR1 DFQATT and CDR2 SNEGSKA (reference sequence). The CDR3 here is CSARDLSLGEQFF. The CDR3 coding sequence is TGCAGTGCTAGAGATCTGAGCCTCGGTGAGCAGTTCTTC.

This clonotype was counted once. The gene calls are TRBV5-4 and TRBJ1-2; 8 nucleotides align to TRBD1. The CDR3 length is 14 residues. Germline values: CDR1 SGHNT, CDR2 YYREEE (reference sequence). V shed 2 bases and J 7 bases; nucleotides not matched to a gene: 7. CDR3 sequence reads: CASSLVGTGSGYTF. Here the CDR3 DNA reads TGTGCCAGCAGCTTAGTCGGGACAGGCAGTGGCTACACCTTC.

The chain uses TRBV5-6 and TRBJ2-7; D assignment may be TRBD1 or TRBD2 (5 bases each). Germline CDR1 is SGHDT and CDR2 is YYEEEE. This CDR3 has 15 residues. With 4 bases removed from V and 3 bases from J, the gap between germline ends came to 17 bases. The CDR3: CASSLTSGRFYEQYF. CDR3 nucleotide sequence: TGTGCCAGCAGCCTAACCTCGGGACGCTTCTACGAGCAGTACTTC.

V is TRBV6-6 and J is TRBJ1-1; 7 bases line up with TRBD1. V lost 4 bases, J lost 3 bases, and 8 bases stayed unmatched. This CDR3 has 15 amino acids. Germline assignment: CDR1 MNHNY and CDR2 SVGAGI (reference sequence). The CDR3 is CASSFDRVRDTEAFF. The CDR3 DNA sequence: TGTGCCAGCAGTTTCGACAGGGTGCGGGACACTGAAGCTTTCTTT.

The rearrangement links TRBV3-1 to TRBJ2-1, with D tentatively TRBD2 (6 bases). The V gene lost 4 bases and the J gene lost 0 bases, with 13 bases spanning the gap. Germline values: CDR1 LGHDT, CDR2 YNNKEL (reference sequence). The CDR3 spans 16 residues. The CDR3 here is CASSLLTGVSYNEQFF. The CDR3 DNA sequence: TGTGCCAGCAGCCTCCTAACGGGGGTCTCCTACAATGAGCAGTTCTTC.

The chain recombines TRBV6-2 or TRBV6-3 with TRBJ1-2, with D unresolved. V lost 6 bases, J lost 6 bases, and 11 bases lay in between. In germline, CDR1 is MNHEY, CDR2 SVGEGT. The CDR3 has 12 residues. CDR3 in amino acids: CASSYWTDGYTF. DNA for the CDR3: TGTGCCAGCAGCTATTGGACGGATGGCTACACCTTC.

V gene TRBV12-3 or TRBV12-4 combines with J gene TRBJ2-2, with TRBD2 identical over 7 bases. V lost 6 bases to trimming and J lost 1 base; unmatched junction nucleotides: 5. The CDR3 extends over 15 amino acids. CDR3 coding DNA: TGTGCCAGCAGCCCCGGACTAGTGAACACCGGGGAGCTGTTTTTT. Its translation: CASSPGLVNTGELFF.

The chain uses TRBV7-9 and TRBJ2-7; the D is unclear. From germline, CDR1 is SEHNR and CDR2 FQNEAQ (reference sequence). The V end lost 11 bases, the J end lost 4 bases, and 15 bases lay between the germline ends. The length of the CDR3 is 12 residues. Written as DNA, the CDR3 is TGTGCCTCCGCTAAAGGGTTTTACGAGCAGTACTTC. This gives the protein CASAKGFYEQYF.

V is TRBV4-1 and J is TRBJ2-5, with TRBD2 identical over 9 bases. The CDR3 loop spans 17 amino acids. J gave up 5 bases and V 0 bases, and 10 bases lay outside the gene matches. Germline lookup yields CDR1 MGHRA and CDR2 YSYEKL. CDR3 protein: CASSQDFSGGMRETQYF. The CDR3 DNA reads TGCGCCAGCAGCCAAGATTTCAGCGGGGGGATGCGGGAGACCCAGTACTTC.

This sequence joins TRBV15 and TRBJ1-3; TRBD1 is a possible D gene (6 bases). The CDR3 is 14 amino acids. The V gene lost 5 bases and the J gene lost 6 bases, with 14 bases spanning the gap. Germline assignment: CDR1 LNHNV and CDR2 YYDKDF (reference sequence). The CDR3 reads CATSDPGVLNTIYF. The CDR3 DNA follows: TGTGCCACCAGCGATCCAGGGGTTCTAAACACCATATATTTT.

The chain couples TRBV7-9 to TRBJ1-2; D is unresolved. The V end lost 1 base, the J end lost 6 bases, and 15 bases lay between the germline ends. CDR1 and CDR2 from the germline V gene are SEHNR and FQNEAQ (reference sequence). This CDR3 is built from 15 residues. The CDR3 sequence is CASSLGAGFADGYTF. CDR3 coding DNA: TGTGCCAGCAGCTTAGGTGCGGGGTTTGCCGATGGCTACACCTTC.

This chain joins TRBV20-1 and TRBJ2-7; D is perhaps TRBD2 (6 bases). Germline V gene sequence: CDR1 DFQATT, CDR2 SNEGSKA (reference sequence). The ends were cut back, 5 bases at V and 2 bases at J, with 13 bases in the middle. The CDR3 covers 13 residues. CDR3 bases: TGCAGTGCTCTGTTGGAGGGGCCCTACGAGCAGTACTTC. Encoded protein: CSALLEGPYEQYF.